Below, 29 T cell receptor beta chains from the same sample are listed, as sequenced in a study of T cell changes during pregnancy in multiple sclerosis. TCRdb keeps only in-frame clones here, not all; method: immunoSEQ multiplex PCR. Among roughly 40,000 clones listed, more than 85% were seen once. The sample was CD4+ T cells from peripheral blood mononuclear cells, taken after pregnancy. The source is a female donor in good health, enrolled as a control in a pregnancy study.

The rearrangement uses TRBV27 and TRBJ1-5; possible D gene TRBD1, 6 bases. Deletions cut 4 bases from V and 6 bases from J, with 19 bases between. The length of the CDR3 is 16 residues. Germline-derived CDR1 and CDR2 are MNHEY and SMNVEV (reference sequence). The CDR3 is CASSSNREEEGQPQHF. The CDR3 DNA sequence: TGTGCCAGCAGTTCAAACAGGGAAGAAGAGGGTCAGCCCCAGCATTTT.

J is TRBJ1-2 and V is TRBV9; 9 positions agree with TRBD1. The CDR3 covers 14 residues. V gave up 4 bases and J gave up 6 bases; unmatched junction bases: 7. Germline V gene data show CDR1 as SGDLS and CDR2 as YYNGEE. The CDR3 reads CASSTRDRVDGYTF. The DNA of the CDR3 is TGTGCCAGCAGCACCCGGGACAGGGTGGATGGCTACACCTTC.

CDR3 sequence: CASSQHRDGETQYF. In DNA, the CDR3 is TGTGCCAGCAGCCAACACAGGGATGGAGAGACCCAGTACTTC. The chain employs TRBV28 and TRBJ2-5; D possibly corresponds to TRBD1 (6 bases). Germline values: CDR1 MDHEN, CDR2 SYDVKM. The CDR3 has 14 residues. With 6 bases removed from V and 4 bases from J, the gap between germline ends came to 15 bases.

J is TRBJ2-7 and V is TRBV28; D perhaps matches TRBD2 (5 bases). The germline gives CDR1 MDHEN, CDR2 SYDVKM. The V end lost 5 bases, the J end lost 2 bases, and 13 bases lay between the germline ends. The CDR3 runs to 14 residues. CDR3 DNA: TGTGCCAGCAGTGGTAGTCCTAGCCCCTACGAGCAGTACTTC. This sequence encodes CASSGSPSPYEQYF.

J is TRBJ2-7 and V is TRBV15; no definite D call. Trimming shortened V by 1 base and J by 3 bases, and 10 bases separated the two germline ends. CDR3 size: 14 residues. CDR1 LNHNV and CDR2 YYDKDF come from the germline V gene (reference sequence). The CDR3 DNA is TGTGCCACCAGCAGAGGACAAGTAGACTACGAGCAGTACTTC. Translation gives CATSRGQVDYEQYF.

The chain is built from TRBV7-9 and TRBJ2-7, with 9 bases lining up with TRBD1. The CDR3 consists of 15 residues. Germline-derived CDR1 and CDR2 are SEHNR and FQNEAQ (reference sequence). With 6 bases clipped from V and 2 bases from J, the junction kept 8 bases outside the gene matches. The DNA of the CDR3 is TGTGCCAGCAGATCGGGACAGGGAAACCCCTACGAGCAGTACTTC. Translation: CASRSGQGNPYEQYF.

This chain connects TRBV7-2 to TRBJ1-4; possible D gene TRBD1, 5 bases. Germline V gene sequence: CDR1 SGHTA, CDR2 FQGNSA. The CDR3 spans 14 residues. Trimming stripped 2 bases from V and 7 bases from J, with 11 bases between. The CDR3 here is CASSLQGTGEKLFF. DNA of the CDR3: TGTGCCAGCAGCTTACAGGGTACCGGTGAAAAACTGTTTTTT.

This chain joins TRBV28 and TRBJ2-5, with 7 bases lining up with TRBD2. CDR3 length: 16 residues. Trimming at V came to 8 bases and at J to 3 bases, leaving 15 bases not matched to a gene. Germline V CDR1 and CDR2: MDHEN, SYDVKM. The CDR3 here is CASGTTSGLGEETQYF. The CDR3 bases are TGTGCCAGCGGAACCACCTCCGGACTAGGGGAAGAGACCCAGTACTTC.

V usage is TRBV7-2 and J usage is TRBJ2-2, with 7 bases lining up with TRBD2. The length of the CDR3 is 15 residues. CDR1 and CDR2 from the germline V gene are SGHTA and FQGNSA. J gave up 4 bases and V 7 bases, and 9 bases lay outside the gene matches. The CDR3 nucleotides read TGTGCCAGCACCTTCAGGACTAGTAGCACCGGGGAGCTGTTTTTT. This sequence encodes CASTFRTSSTGELFF.

The chain carries TRBV6-8 and TRBJ1-5; the D is unclear. The CDR3 extends over 16 amino acids. Germline-derived CDR1 and CDR2 are MNHGY and SAAAGT. Trimming left V 7 bases short and J 5 bases short, with 21 bases between. CDR3 residues: CASTLQASAEYQPQHF. The CDR3 bases are TGTGCCAGCACCCTCCAGGCCTCAGCCGAGTATCAGCCCCAGCATTTT.

This clone was observed once. This chain uses TRBV5-1 with TRBJ1-4, with D hard to call. Germline CDR1 is SGHRS and CDR2 is YFSETQ. V was cut by 2 bases and J by 5 bases, with 10 bases left in between. This CDR3 spans 14 amino acids. This CDR3 reads CASSFPGSNEKLFF. The CDR3 DNA follows: TGCGCCAGCAGCTTCCCAGGTTCCAATGAAAAACTGTTTTTT.

This chain uses TRBV21-1 with TRBJ1-4; TRBD1, the D gene given by the table, was not confirmed from the DNA. TRBV21-1 is an annotated pseudogene. The CDR3 contains 17 residues. CDR3 region: CASSAYRGSGRNEKLFF. The CDR3 DNA follows: TGTGCCAGCAGCGCGTACAGGGGCTCGGGGCGAAATGAAAAACTGTTTTTT.

V is TRBV4-1 and J is TRBJ2-5; TRBD2 agrees at 8 bases. Germline loops: CDR1 MGHRA, CDR2 YSYEKL. The CDR3 is 14 amino acids. The ends lost 1 base at V and 5 bases at J; junction bases unmatched: 3. The CDR3 region is CASSQVRGGETQYF. Here the CDR3 DNA reads TGCGCCAGCAGCCAAGTACGCGGGGGGGAGACCCAGTACTTC.

This rearrangement joins TRBV7-2 to TRBJ1-1; 10 bases are a match to TRBD1. The CDR3 totals 15 residues. J lost 7 bases, V lost 4 bases, and 9 bases had no gene match. Germline V gives CDR1 SGHTA, CDR2 FQGNSA. The CDR3 region has the DNA TGTGCCAGCAGCTCCCGACAGGGGGCGTTTGGTGAAGCTTTCTTT. It codes for CASSSRQGAFGEAFF.

The gene calls are TRBV6-5 and TRBJ1-1, with 7 bases that match TRBD1. The CDR3 sequence is 11 residues long. Germline CDR1 and CDR2: MNHEY and SVGAGI. After removal of 2 bases from V and 11 bases from J, the junction contained 2 bases not matched to a gene. CDR3 DNA sequence: TGTGCCAGCAGTTACGGACAGGCGGCTTTCTTT. Its translation: CASSYGQAAFF.

This clone was found once. J is TRBJ2-7 and V is TRBV28, with a tentative D call TRBD2 (5 bases). The V and J ends lost 6 bases and 6 bases respectively, with 24 bases between them. This CDR3 is 16 amino acids long. Looked up from germline, CDR1 is MDHEN and CDR2 is SYDVKM. CDR3 DNA sequence: TGTGCCAGCAGCACTTTAGGCGGCAGCCCCCGGGGCGAGCAGTACTTC. Its translation is CASSTLGGSPRGEQYF.

This clone is medium-sized in the sample. The rearrangement joins TRBV28 to TRBJ1-3, with unresolved D. Trimming shortened V by 8 bases and J by 0 bases, and 14 bases separated the two germline ends. Germline CDR1 is MDHEN and CDR2 is SYDVKM. This CDR3 region has 15 residues. The CDR3 sequence is CASGLEGSSGNTIYF. In nucleotides, the CDR3 is TGTGCCAGCGGGTTAGAGGGCAGCTCTGGAAACACCATATATTTT.

This clone was detected once. The chain recombines TRBV6-4 with TRBJ2-5, with 10 bases that match TRBD2. The ends lost 3 bases at V and 5 bases at J; junction bases unmatched: 6. This CDR3 spans 15 amino acids. CDR1 and CDR2 (germline): MRHNA, SNTAGT. As DNA, the CDR3 is TGTGCCAGCAGTGAGGAAGCGGGAGGGCCGGAGACCCAGTACTTC. It is translated as CASSEEAGGPETQYF.

The chain joins TRBV29-1 to TRBJ1-2; D remains ambiguous. CDR1 is SQVTM, CDR2 ANQGSEA, per germline. This CDR3 region has 11 residues. Trimming removed 5 bases at V and 8 bases at J, with 12 bases between. The CDR3 here is CSVRVSGGYTF. The DNA of the CDR3 is TGCAGCGTTAGGGTATCGGGAGGCTACACCTTC.

The J gene is TRBJ2-5, the V gene TRBV4-1; perhaps TRBD2 as D (6 bases). Trimming left V 2 bases short and J 5 bases short, with 21 bases between. There are 17 residues in the CDR3. The V gene's germline CDR1 is MGHRA and CDR2 YSYEKL. Here the CDR3 reads CASSQTSGSGGMETQYF. CDR3 bases: TGCGCCAGCAGCCAAACCTCGGGTAGCGGAGGCATGGAGACCCAGTACTTC.

The V and J genes are TRBV28 and TRBJ2-2, with D uncertain. Trimming pared 6 bases from V and 4 bases from J, leaving 6 bases between. The germline CDR1 and CDR2 sequences are MDHEN and SYDVKM. This CDR3 has 12 residues. CDR3 in amino acids: CASRERTGELFF. CDR3 DNA sequence: TGTGCCAGCAGGGAGCGCACCGGGGAGCTGTTTTTT. Drawing the rest from reference TRBV28 and TRBJ2-2, the complete variable domain is DVKVTQSSRYLVKRTGEKVFLECVQDMDHENMFWYRQDPGLGLRLIYFSYDVKMKEKGDIPEGYSVSREKKERFSLILESASTNQTSMYLCASRERTGELFFGEGSRLTVL.

The gene calls are TRBV5-4 and TRBJ2-3; 7 bases line up with TRBD1. The CDR3 consists of 17 residues. Trimming removed 4 bases from V and 0 bases from J; junction bases left unmatched: 11. Germline CDR1 SGHNT, CDR2 YYREEE (reference sequence). The CDR3 sequence: CASSLAGTAASTDTQYF. The CDR3 nucleotides are TGTGCCAGCAGCCTTGCTGGGACAGCTGCTAGCACAGATACGCAGTATTTT.

The chain is built from TRBV7-9 and TRBJ2-7; 8 nucleotides match TRBD1. Losses at the gene ends were 1 base for V and 7 bases for J; bases not matched to a gene: 0. The CDR3 covers 12 residues. The germline V gene encodes CDR1 SEHNR and CDR2 FQNEAQ (reference sequence). The CDR3 nucleotides are TGTGCCAGCAGCTTAGGGACAGGGGAGCAGTACTTC. Protein product: CASSLGTGEQYF.

This rearrangement joins TRBV6-7 to TRBJ2-3; the D is unclear. TRBV6-7 is an open reading frame whose function is uncertain. The CDR3 consists of 13 residues. Trimming removed 2 bases from V and 4 bases from J, with 7 bases in between. The CDR3 spells CASSYPRPDTQYF. The CDR3 bases are TGTGCCAGCAGTTACCCCAGGCCAGATACGCAGTATTTT.

The rearrangement links TRBV6-6 to TRBJ2-3, with no clear D. Germline values: CDR1 MNHNY, CDR2 SVGAGI (reference sequence). Deletions cut 5 bases from V and 0 bases from J, with 6 bases between. The CDR3 length is 13 residues. The CDR3 DNA sequence: TGTGCCAGCAGTCAAGCCAGCACAGATACGCAGTATTTT. It encodes CASSQASTDTQYF.

V usage is TRBV20-1 and J usage is TRBJ1-2, with D possibly being TRBD1 (6 bases). The CDR3 loop spans 11 amino acids. Germline V gene lookup returns CDR1 DFQATT and CDR2 SNEGSKA (reference sequence). V shed 6 bases and J shed 6 bases, with 11 bases lying between them. The CDR3 protein is CSASRQDGYTF. DNA of the CDR3: TGCAGTGCCAGTAGACAGGATGGCTACACCTTC.

This clone has just one count. This chain connects TRBV19 to TRBJ2-1; TRBD2 agrees at 7 bases. This CDR3 has 14 residues. CDR1 is LNHDA and CDR2 is SQIVND in the germline V gene (reference sequence). The V segment lost 10 bases and the J segment 4 bases; nucleotides outside the gene matches: 10. The CDR3 nucleotides are TGTGCCACTGGGGCGGGGGTTGCGTACAATGAGCAGTTCTTC. It yields the protein CATGAGVAYNEQFF.

This chain connects TRBV30 to TRBJ2-1; TRBD2 matches at 8 bases. Trimming took 3 bases from V and 5 from J; bases not matched to a gene: 6. Germline lookup yields CDR1 GTSNPN and CDR2 SVGIG (reference sequence). CDR3 size: 14 residues. The CDR3 region has the DNA TGTGCCTGGAGGCCAGCGGGACTAGACAATGAGCAGTTCTTC. This codes for CAWRPAGLDNEQFF.

This clone was seen a single time. The J gene is TRBJ2-5, the V gene TRBV4-1, with D perhaps matching TRBD1 (5 bases). Germline CDR1 MGHRA, CDR2 YSYEKL. The CDR3 length is 13 residues. Trimming took off 0 bases at V and 7 bases at J, with 9 bases between the two ends. The CDR3 DNA follows: TGCGCCAGCAGCCAAGATCAGGGAACGACCCAGTACTTC. Its translation is CASSQDQGTTQYF.